These 17 T cell receptor beta chains share one sample of origin, sequenced in a study of T-cell reconstitution after alpha-beta-depleted transplantation in children (dated by TCRdb to the mid-2010s). Reading the label with the study, this specimen's treatment or condition is: allogeneic hematopoietic cell transplantation with graft depleted of TCRalphabeta T cells and CD19 B cells. The protocol used for the library was PCR. Sequenced on an Illumina HiSeq 2500. TCR library preparation used molecular barcoding, with unique molecular identifiers applied to normalize quantification of the TCRbeta repertoire. TCRdb passed the public sequencing reads through fastp at Q25 and MiXCR, retaining productive beta sequences. Rows with a matching CDR3 protein are joined into one entry that keeps the most common DNA and genes. Present in this sample are about 78,000 distinct CDR3 sequences, 13% to 15% of which were seen just once. 27% of the sample is taken by the ten largest.

Sample: PBMCs, mostly from graft donor cells, taken 180 days after TCRalphabeta/CD19-depleted stem cell transplant. The origin of the receptors is a male patient under 10 years old who had a stem cell transplant for acute lymphoblastic leukemia, so the T cells may come from the graft donor.

This clonotype was counted many times. The rearrangement joins TRBV6-6 to TRBJ2-7; D is unresolved. CDR1 and CDR2 from the germline V gene are MNHNY and SVGAGI (reference sequence). Trimming took off 9 bases at V and 0 bases at J, with 9 bases between the two ends. This CDR3 has 12 residues. CDR3 nucleotides: TGTGCCAGTTCAGGTTTCTCCTACGAGCAGTACTTC. This gives the protein CASSGFSYEQYF.

The sample holds one count of this clonotype. The CDR3 is CSVQGGRAGSTGELFF. The CDR3 region has the DNA TGCAGTGTGCAGGGGGGAAGGGCAGGGTCCACCGGGGAGCTGTTTTTT. The V call is TRBV20-1, the J call TRBJ2-2; tentative D call: TRBD1 (7 bases). V dropped 7 bases and J dropped 4 bases, with 22 bases sitting between them. The CDR3 has 16 residues. Germline values: CDR1 DFQATT, CDR2 SNEGSKA (reference sequence).

In this sample, this clonotype turned up many times. The chain combines TRBV11-1 with TRBJ2-3; 14 bases agree with TRBD2. There are 18 residues in the CDR3. V dropped 6 bases and J dropped 4; count of bases not matched to a gene: 12. Germline-derived CDR1 and CDR2 are SGHAT and FQDESV (reference sequence). CDR3 DNA sequence: TGTGCCAGCAGACCGACTAGCGGGGGGGCCTTTAGCCCAGATACGCAGTATTTT. This translates into CASRPTSGGAFSPDTQYF.

This clonotype turned up a few times. The chain couples TRBV5-1 to TRBJ1-3; D unresolved. V lost 2 bases, J lost 0 bases, and 15 bases lay in between. Germline CDR1 and CDR2: SGHRS and YFSETQ. CDR3 length: 17 amino acids. CDR3: CASSFTLGATSGNTIYF. CDR3 bases: TGCGCCAGCAGCTTCACACTGGGCGCCACCTCTGGAAACACCATATATTTT. Using reference TRBV5-1 and TRBJ1-3 for the parts outside the CDR3, the full variable domain is KAGVTQTPRYLIKTRGQQVTLSCSPISGHRSVSWYQQTPGQGLQFLFEYFSETQRNKGNFPGRFSGRQFSNSRSEMNVSTLELGDSALYLCASSFTLGATSGNTIYFGEGSWLTVV.

In its sample, this clonotype was seen a few times. The chain is built from TRBV12-3 or TRBV12-4 and TRBJ2-3, with D unresolved. The germline V and J ends were trimmed by 6 bases and 6 bases, with 10 bases remaining between them. There are 12 residues in the CDR3. The CDR3 loop is CASSPDGDTQYF. In DNA form, the CDR3 reads TGTGCCAGCAGCCCGGACGGGGATACGCAGTATTTT.

This clonotype was detected a few times. CDR3 region: CASSADSRATQYF. The CDR3 nucleotides are TGTGCCAGCAGTGCCGACAGTCGGGCTACGCAGTATTTT. The genes are TRBV6-1 and TRBJ2-3; TRBD1 might be the D (5 bases). V was trimmed by 4 bases and J by 8 bases, leaving 13 bases between them. Per the germline V gene, CDR1 is MNHNS and CDR2 is SASEGT. This CDR3 is built from 13 residues.

This clonotype was observed a few times. This sequence joins TRBV6-5 and TRBJ1-2; D uncertain. CDR1 and CDR2 from the germline V gene are MNHEY and SVGAGI. V lost 3 bases and J 8 bases, leaving 19 bases between the germline ends. This CDR3 region has 15 residues. CDR3 protein: CASSYGAAAQNGYTF. The CDR3 DNA reads as TGTGCCAGCAGTTATGGTGCTGCGGCCCAAAACGGCTACACCTTC.

The CDR3 region is CASSLVGQGGNTGELFF. The CDR3 nucleotides are TGTGCCAGCAGCTTAGTGGGACAGGGAGGAAACACCGGGGAGCTGTTTTTT. The rearrangement joins TRBV7-2 to TRBJ2-2, with 9 bases matching TRBD1. The CDR3 is 17 amino acids. The germline CDR1 and CDR2 sequences are SGHTA and FQGNSA. V trimming: 1 base; J trimming: 2 bases; junction bases outside the gene matches: 5.

This clonotype was found a few times. J is TRBJ2-2 and V is TRBV6-6; D is possibly TRBD2 (5 bases). Trimming removed 8 bases from V and 3 bases from J, with 10 bases in between. Germline loops: CDR1 MNHNY, CDR2 SVGAGI (reference sequence). The CDR3 covers 13 residues. This CDR3 reads CASVPRDTGELFF. Here the CDR3 DNA reads TGTGCCAGCGTCCCGAGGGACACCGGGGAGCTGTTTTTT.

The table lists this clonotype with a few counts. The genes are TRBV5-4 and TRBJ2-7, with TRBD2 as a possible D gene (6 bases). Germline values: CDR1 SGHNT, CDR2 YYREEE (reference sequence). CDR3 length equals 15 residues. With 0 bases removed from V and 2 bases from J, the gap between germline ends came to 12 bases. CDR3 loop: CASSLGLARAYEQYF. The CDR3 nucleotides read TGTGCCAGCAGCTTGGGGCTAGCGAGAGCCTACGAGCAGTACTTC.

This clonotype was detected a few times. The chain employs TRBV5-1 and TRBJ2-1, with unresolved D. The CDR3 covers 15 residues. V was pared by 4 bases and J by 0 bases, with 11 bases between. CDR1 is SGHRS and CDR2 is YFSETQ in the germline V gene. The CDR3 sequence: CASSPTGSSYNEQFF. In nucleotides, the CDR3 is TGCGCCAGCAGCCCGACGGGCAGCTCCTACAATGAGCAGTTCTTC.

The rearrangement uses TRBV24-1 and TRBJ2-2; possible D gene TRBD2, 6 bases. Germline V gene sequence: CDR1 KGHDR, CDR2 SFDVKD. V lost 5 bases, J lost 7 bases, and 13 bases lay in between. The CDR3 loop spans 14 amino acids. The CDR3 nucleotides are TGTGCCACCAGTGTCGGAGGGAAAAACGGGGAGCTGTTTTTT. It encodes CATSVGGKNGELFF.

The gene calls are TRBV7-9 and TRBJ2-5, with unresolved D. The CDR3 spans 15 residues. V lost 2 bases and J 3 bases, leaving 13 bases between the germline ends. Germline V gene lookup returns CDR1 SEHNR and CDR2 FQNEAQ (reference sequence). The CDR3 DNA reads as TGTGCCAGCAGCTTACACAGTAGTTCCAAAGAGACCCAGTACTTC. The encoded protein is CASSLHSSSKETQYF.

The chain joins TRBV7-8 to TRBJ2-1; 9 bases align to TRBD2. The V gene end was trimmed by 5 bases and the J gene end by 10 bases; junction bases not matched to a gene: 6. Germline lookup yields CDR1 SGHVS and CDR2 FQNEAQ. The CDR3 contains 13 residues. As DNA, the CDR3 is TGTGCCAGCAGCCTGGGACTAGCTCGGGAGCAGTTCTTC. Residues: CASSLGLAREQFF. The full variable domain, its missing parts supplied by reference TRBV7-8 and TRBJ2-1, is GAGVSQSPRYKVAKRGQDVALRCDPISGHVSLFWYQQALGQGPEFLTYFQNEAQLDKSGLPSDRFFAERPEGSVSTLKIQRTQQEDSAVYLCASSLGLAREQFFGPGTRLTVL.

This clonotype was observed a few times. The chain uses TRBV5-4 and TRBJ2-2; 7 nucleotides align to TRBD1. The CDR3 has 19 amino acids. Per the germline V gene, CDR1 is SGHNT and CDR2 is YYREEE (reference sequence). Trimming took 0 bases from V and 5 from J; bases not matched to a gene: 16. This CDR3 reads CASSLAPTGIRKGTGELFF. The CDR3 DNA reads TGTGCCAGCAGCTTGGCCCCGACAGGGATCAGGAAGGGAACCGGGGAGCTGTTTTTT.

This clonotype was found many times. The rearrangement uses TRBV29-1 and TRBJ2-3, with D uncertain. The V gene's germline CDR1 is SQVTM and CDR2 ANQGSEA. V was cut by 4 bases and J by 0 bases, with 5 bases left in between. The CDR3 runs to 12 residues. The CDR3 DNA reads as TGCAGCGTTGGGGTTAGCACAGATACGCAGTATTTT. Translation: CSVGVSTDTQYF.

Only a few counts were recorded for this clonotype. The V gene is TRBV6-2 or TRBV6-3, the J gene TRBJ2-3, with D possibly TRBD2 on 5 matching bases. Per the germline V gene, CDR1 is MNHEY and CDR2 is SVGEGT. Trimming removed 2 bases at V and 1 base at J, with 19 bases between. This CDR3 contains 18 residues. CDR3 nucleotide sequence: TGTGCCAGCAGTTACCGAGGGAGCTGGAGGTTGCGCACAGATACGCAGTATTTT. Translation gives CASSYRGSWRLRTDTQYF.